Listed here is a single T cell receptor (beta chain). There is no known antigen for this receptor. No quality values exist for individual bases; no much larger clone is one base distant. The sample is drawn from a study of Ad26.COV2.S vaccination and SARS-CoV-2 variants (dated by TCRdb to the early 2020s). About the investigation overall: Donors in the vaccine arm were drawn from COV1001, a phase I-IIa trial of Ad26.COV2.S in healthy adults that was multicentre, randomized, double-blind and placebo-controlled. Ad26.COV2.S was given intramuscularly at 5x10^10 or 1x10^11 viral particles, as a single shot or as two shots 56 days apart. Investigators remained blinded to trial group allocation during experiments and outcome assessment. Trial participants were randomized into five groups of five, in which low-dose or high-dose Ad26.COV2.S was given once or twice, or placebo was given on both occasions. The specificity and breadth of SARS-CoV-2-reactive T cell receptors after Ad26.COV2.S vaccination were assessed by TCRbeta repertoire sequencing. A total of 32 samples were included in the TCR-sequenced set, comprising 19 Ad26.COV2.S vaccine recipients, 5 placebo recipients and 8 SARS-CoV-2 convalescent individuals.

Overall study outcomes, separate from this receptor: Comparable non-spike TCR breadth was observed between vaccine and placebo recipients, consistent with only spike being contained in the vaccine. Ad26.COV2.S recipients had higher spike-specific TCR breadth than placebo recipients (P = 0.0014). Substantial breadth of spike-specific CD8+ and CD4+ T cell responses was reported after vaccination. The study was not powered to compare responses between vaccine doses or regimens. According to the authors, total T cell responses may have been underestimated by the TCR breadth and depth analyses.

CDR3 length: 13 amino acids, cysteine to phenylalanine. The retained sequence is limited to the CDR3, 39 bases, with the frame set at the first base. Trimming at the junction amounts to 2 bases on V and 5 bases on J, and the germline ends lie 12 bases apart. Sequences GTSNPN (CDR1) and SVGIG (CDR2) are obtained from the germline V gene (reference sequence). The immunoSEQ Assay was the method used to sequence TCRbeta CDR3 regions. After extraction, genomic DNA underwent amplification by bias-controlled multiplex PCR, followed by high-throughput sequencing. Processing in the source paper ran as follows. To quantify the absolute abundance of each unique TCRbeta CDR3 region, sequences were collapsed and filtered. T cell fraction was estimated by normalization of TCRbeta template counts to usable DNA, with usable DNA being measured through amplification of reference genes present in all nucleated cells. Repertoire TCRs were annotated as SARS-CoV-2-specific when V gene, CDR3 amino acid sequence and J gene were exactly matched to a known reactive TCR set. MIRA supplied the reference SARS-CoV-2 TCR set, which was filtered for enrichment in COVID-19-positive ImmuneCODE repertoires so that public or cross-reactive TCRs were removed. Using the MIRA antigens, annotated TCRs were further analysed by specific ORF or by position within an ORF. Depth was the summed frequency of annotated unique rearrangements, while breadth was defined as annotated unique rearrangements over total unique productive rearrangements. Two-sided Wilcoxon rank-sum tests were applied when comparing TCR breadth between groups. TCRdb provides this immuneACCESS table in a form limited to in-frame rearrangements. Some clones are lacking; in checked studies, under half of them reflect an unresolved V gene, and why the rest are absent is not known. V, J and clone size are those of that table, while D and trimming were read from the DNA. The sample yields about 350,000 clones; around 87% were counted once. About 3% of the sample is held by the ten biggest clonotypes.

Sample treatment or condition, as interpreted from the label and publication: around 19 received Ad26.COV2.S at low or high dose, single or two shots; about 5 received placebo; per-sample allocation not given. For vaccine and placebo recipients, repertoires were sequenced using samples collected on day 63 after the first injection. In Cohort 1b, about 27 adults aged 18-55 years were enrolled at a single site in Boston, USA, between 29 July and 7 August 2020. Ad26.COV2.S was a replication-incompetent adenovirus type 26 vector expressing a prefusion-stabilized SARS-CoV-2 spike protein from the original Wuhan strain.

This receptor was taken from a person aged 18-60 years who received the Ad26.COV2.S COVID-19 vaccine or a placebo. Recombination joined TRBV30 with TRBJ1-1; too little of a D gene remains to name it. The starting material was peripheral blood, obtained in a trial of Ad26.COV2.S vaccine versus placebo. For the CDR3, the sequence is CAWSWTGGTEAFF. The nucleotide sequence is given as TGTGCCTGGAGTTGGACCGGTGGGACTGAAGCTTTCTTT.